Below are 20 T cell receptor beta chains sequenced from a single sample in a study of CD8 T cells in ankylosing spondylitis (dated by TCRdb to 2016 to 2017). Preparation of the library involved 5' RACE. The run used an Illumina HiSeq 2500. TCRdb passed the public sequencing reads through fastp at Q25 and MiXCR, retaining productive beta sequences. Records with the same CDR3 protein are collapsed into one entry carrying the most frequent genes and DNA. A total of 150,000 to 200,000 distinct CDR3 sequences appear in this sample, under 14% of them only once. The ten largest clones add up to about 27% of the sample. The specimen sequenced was blood, either unsorted or a sorted T cell fraction (not recorded which). Receptor source: a male donor with ankylosing spondylitis or in good health (not recorded which).

The V call is TRBV15, the J call TRBJ1-1; D ambiguous. The V end lost 4 bases, the J end lost 5 bases, and 29 bases lay between the germline ends. CDR3 length: 19 amino acids. Germline lookup yields CDR1 LNHNV and CDR2 YYDKDF (reference sequence). The CDR3: CATSKDSKGSRPGWTEAFF. Here the CDR3 DNA reads TGTGCCACCAGCAAGGATTCCAAAGGTAGTCGCCCTGGGTGGACTGAAGCTTTCTTT.

This clonotype has at least ten counts. The chain carries TRBV9 and TRBJ2-5; 16 bases are shared with TRBD2. Losses at the gene ends were 4 bases for V and 4 bases for J; bases not matched to a gene: 13. This CDR3 spans 19 amino acids. Germline V lookup: CDR1 SGDLS, CDR2 YYNGEE. The CDR3 here is CASSPYGTSGGASLETQYF. DNA of the CDR3: TGTGCCAGCAGCCCCTACGGGACTAGCGGGGGGGCTTCATTAGAGACCCAGTACTTC.

This clonotype was picked up many times. This sequence joins TRBV7-7 and TRBJ2-3; 7 positions agree with TRBD1. The CDR3 has 14 residues. Per germline, CDR1 SSHAT and CDR2 FNYEAQ (reference sequence). Germline trimming cut 3 bases from V and 6 bases from J; bases unmatched to any gene: 6. Here the CDR3 reads CASSLDRSSDTQYF. The CDR3 DNA follows: TGTGCCAGCAGCTTGGACAGGAGTTCGGATACGCAGTATTTT.

The sample holds many counts of this clonotype. One junction end does not reproduce the germline sequence, and a read error may be involved. The chain employs TRBV18 and TRBJ2-1; D is uncertain. The CDR3 has 14 amino acids. Germline CDR1 KGHSH, CDR2 LQKENI. CDR3 loop: CASSHKASNNEQFF. The CDR3 nucleotides are TGTGCCAGTAGCCATAAGGCCTCCAACAATGAGCAGTTCTTC.

V gene TRBV27 combines with J gene TRBJ1-5; D unresolved. CDR3 size: 15 residues. Trimming cost V 0 bases and J 1 base, with 7 bases left between them. Germline-derived CDR1 and CDR2 are MNHEY and SMNVEV (reference sequence). The CDR3 bases are TGTGCCAGCAGTTTATCCCCAGGCAGCAATCAGCCCCAGCATTTT. As protein: CASSLSPGSNQPQHF.

This clonotype was seen repeatedly, ten times or more. J is TRBJ2-1 and V is TRBV12-3 or TRBV12-4, with 10 nucleotides matching TRBD2. V dropped 3 bases and J dropped 9; count of bases not matched to a gene: 8. The CDR3 contains 15 residues. CDR3 bases: TGTGCCAGCAGTTTGCGGCTAGCGGGAGCGGGTGAGCAGTTCTTC. It is translated as CASSLRLAGAGEQFF.

This clonotype has more than one count but fewer than ten. The junction shows a germline mismatch at one end, possibly a read error. CDR3 protein: CAVRGQGVQEAQYF. The DNA for the CDR3 is TGTGCGGTCCGGGGACAGGGGGTCCAAGAGGCCCAGTACTTC. The V call is TRBV6-2 or TRBV6-3, the J call TRBJ2-5; 11 bases match TRBD1. CDR3 length: 14 residues. Looked up from germline, CDR1 is MNHEY and CDR2 is SVGEGT.

As to this clonotype: The junction departs from the called germline gene at one end, perhaps through a read error. The gene calls are TRBV20-1 and TRBJ2-1; 9 bases align to TRBD2. Germline assignment: CDR1 DFQATT and CDR2 SNEGSKA (reference sequence). The CDR3 contains 17 residues. CDR3 sequence reads: CSARDRASGAFYNAQFF. DNA for the CDR3: TGCAGTGCTAGAGATAGGGCTAGCGGGGCCTTCTACAATGCGCAGTTCTTC.

This clonotype was observed a handful of times. A junction end diverges from the germline sequence, so it may reflect a read error. The chain joins TRBV5-1 to TRBJ2-7; TRBD2 is a possible D gene (6 bases). The germline gives CDR1 SGHRS, CDR2 YFSETQ. This CDR3 has 13 amino acids. Here the CDR3 reads CASSLAGEDISHF. The CDR3 DNA reads as TGCGCCAGCAGCTTGGCGGGGGAGGATATCAGTCACTTC. Filled out from reference TRBV5-1 and TRBJ2-7, the complete variable domain reads KAGVTQTPRYLIKTRGQQVTLSCSPISGHRSVSWYQQTPGQGLQFLFEYFSETQRNKGNFPGRFSGRQFSNSRSEMNVSTLELGDSALYLCASSLAGEDISHFGPGTRLTVT.

This clonotype was found a few times. The CDR3 coding sequence is TGTGCCAGCAGCTCGGACATCCCGAGGGGAGATACGCAGTATTTT. Translated: CASSSDIPRGDTQYF. The chain is built from TRBV7-9 and TRBJ2-3; D may correspond to TRBD1 or TRBD2 (5 bases each). This CDR3 region has 15 residues. The ends were cut back, 4 bases at V and 5 bases at J, with 16 bases in the middle. The V gene's germline CDR1 is SEHNR and CDR2 FQNEAQ (reference sequence).

There are many counts of this clonotype. The chain links TRBV10-1 to TRBJ2-3; no definite D call. There are 15 residues in the CDR3. The V end was cut by 0 bases, the J end by 1 base, with 8 bases between. Germline lookup yields CDR1 WNHNN and CDR2 SYGVQD (reference sequence). The CDR3 loop reads CASSESALRTDTQYF. Written as DNA, the CDR3 is TGCGCCAGCAGTGAGTCTGCCCTTCGCACAGATACGCAGTATTTT.

A few counts support this clonotype. The V call is TRBV5-4, the J call TRBJ2-3; 8 bases map to TRBD2. Germline V gene sequence: CDR1 SGHNT, CDR2 YYREEE (reference sequence). J was trimmed by 4 bases and V by 0 bases; bases with no gene match: 10. The CDR3 covers 17 residues. CDR3 nucleotide sequence: TGTGCCAGCAGCTTGGCCGTTGGCGGGAGGATGCCAGATACGCAGTATTTT. Residues: CASSLAVGGRMPDTQYF.

Many counts were recorded for this clonotype. The J gene is TRBJ2-1, the V gene TRBV7-2; D is uncertain. Looked up from germline, CDR1 is SGHTA and CDR2 is FQGNSA. V dropped 3 bases and J dropped 6 bases, with 6 bases sitting between them. The CDR3 is 12 residues long. DNA of the CDR3: TGTGCCAGCAGCTTGGAGCGCAATGAGCAGTTCTTC. This sequence encodes CASSLERNEQFF.

There are many counts of this clonotype. The V call is TRBV6-5, the J call TRBJ1-4, with TRBD1 matching over 10 bases. Per the germline V gene, CDR1 is MNHEY and CDR2 is SVGAGI. This CDR3 is 18 amino acids long. The trim removed 2 bases at V and 8 bases at J, leaving 14 bases unmatched. CDR3 residues: CASSYGTGTGDSREKLFF. In DNA form, the CDR3 reads TGTGCCAGCAGTTACGGGACCGGGACAGGGGATTCTCGGGAAAAACTGTTTTTT.

This clonotype was recorded many times. The gene calls are TRBV3-1 and TRBJ1-5, with TRBD1 identical over 12 bases. Germline V gene sequence: CDR1 LGHDT, CDR2 YNNKEL (reference sequence). V trimming: 3 bases; J trimming: 1 base; junction bases outside the gene matches: 4. The length of the CDR3 is 17 residues. In DNA form, the CDR3 reads TGTGCCAGCAGCCAGGGACAGGGGGCAAGGAGCAATCAGCCCCAGCATTTT. Its protein product is CASSQGQGARSNQPQHF.

This clonotype appeared many times. The chain combines TRBV2 with TRBJ1-5; D not certain. CDR3 length equals 14 residues. CDR1 and CDR2 (germline): SNHLY, FYNNEI. V was pared by 5 bases and J by 2 bases, with 10 bases between. This CDR3 is CASSQVMGNQPQHF. The CDR3 nucleotides are TGTGCCAGCAGTCAGGTTATGGGCAATCAGCCCCAGCATTTT.

This chain uses TRBV4-3 with TRBJ1-1; D remains unclear. Germline V gene lookup returns CDR1 LGHNA and CDR2 YSLEER. V lost 1 base, J lost 5 bases, and 11 bases lay in between. The CDR3 is 14 residues long. The CDR3 region has the DNA TGCGCCAGCAGCCAAGCCCAGCGAGGAACTGAAGCTTTCTTT. Translation: CASSQAQRGTEAFF.

This clonotype was recorded at least ten times. The chain has TRBV5-1 and TRBJ1-5; D call uncertain. The germline V and J ends were trimmed by 0 bases and 9 bases, with 13 bases remaining between them. CDR3 length: 14 residues. Germline lookup yields CDR1 SGHRS and CDR2 YFSETQ. The CDR3 DNA follows: TGCGCCAGCAGCTTGGGACCCCGCAATGGGCCCCAGCATTTT. Encoded protein: CASSLGPRNGPQHF.

This clonotype was picked up a small number of times. The V gene is TRBV20-1, the J gene TRBJ2-3, with 9 bases aligning to TRBD2. The CDR3 length is 16 residues. Germline V CDR1 and CDR2: DFQATT, SNEGSKA (reference sequence). The CDR3 sequence: CADRRGGLGGTDTQYF. DNA for the CDR3: TGCGCAGATAGGCGGGGGGGCCTTGGTGGCACAGATACGCAGTATTTT.

This clonotype was observed at least ten times. The CDR3 reads CSVDRRGTEAFF. In nucleotides, the CDR3 is TGCAGCGTGGACAGAAGGGGGACTGAAGCTTTCTTT. The V call is TRBV29-1, the J call TRBJ1-1; D may be TRBD1 (6 bases). This CDR3 is 12 amino acids long. The germline V and J ends were trimmed by 6 bases and 5 bases, with 13 bases remaining between them. Germline V gene lookup returns CDR1 SQVTM and CDR2 ANQGSEA.